This T cell receptor beta chain was documented in a study of cytomegalovirus exposure and HLA in healthy donors. Study-wide points: Accurate HLA-A and HLA-B prediction from TCR beta sequences was reported for most subjects.

On this clone: The antigen remains unidentified.

Trimming removed 4 bases from V and 3 bases from J; junction bases left unmatched: 11. Per the germline V gene, CDR1 is SGHDT and CDR2 is YYEEEE. This CDR3 has 17 amino acids. Both 60 Vbeta primers and 13 Jbeta primers went into the PCR. Assay used: immunoSEQ multiplex PCR; TCRdb lists only in-frame clones, some missing. Seen here are approximately 200,000 clones, over 75% observed once, and the top ten hold 0.075% to 0.1%. This TCR was recovered from a boy aged 2 to 10 in good health and CMV-seronegative. Material for sequencing was PBMCs. V is TRBV5-6 and J is TRBJ2-3, with TRBD1 identical over 10 bases. The CDR3 region is CASSPYGQGGSTDTQYF. The CDR3 DNA reads TGTGCCAGCAGCCCCTATGGACAGGGGGGAAGTACAGATACGCAGTATTTT.